Below, one T cell receptor (beta chain) is given with its context. The CDR3 covers 16 residues. V shed 4 bases, J shed 7 bases, and the junction held 11 bases outside the gene matches. The germline V gene has CDR1 SGDLS and CDR2 YYNGEE. Original handling: Estimated nucleated cell counts came from reference gene primer amplification. Clones were read by immunoSEQ multiplex PCR, and TCRdb kept only the in-frame ones, dropping some. That table furnishes V, J and clone size, whereas the DNA furnished D and trimming. This sample has 120,000 or so clones, with 75% to 80% found just once. This sample was taken from a study of blood T cell repertoires in COVID-19. Study at large: The United States, Italy and Spain supplied acute and convalescent COVID-19 samples.

The receptor's source is a woman at least 80 years old with active or convalescent COVID-19. The sample was peripheral blood. This chain connects TRBV9 to TRBJ1-2; 12 positions match TRBD1. As DNA, the CDR3 is TGTGCCAGCAGCCAATCCGGGACAGGGGGCCTTGGTGGCTACACCTTC. The encoded protein is CASSQSGTGGLGGYTF.